Each of the 29 T cell receptor beta chains below was sequenced from the same sample in a study of cytomegalovirus exposure and HLA in healthy donors. TCRdb's copy holds only in-frame clones and misses some; the assay was immunoSEQ multiplex PCR. The profile shows 120,000 to 150,000 clones, approximately 84% of them singletons. The sample consisted of PBMCs. These receptors all come from a woman aged 25-40 years in good health and CMV-seronegative.

In regard to this clone: This CDR3 is also generated by other DNA sequences in the sample. The CDR3 region is CASSESRGNQPQHF. CDR3 bases: TGCGCCAGCAGTGAGTCTAGGGGGAATCAGCCCCAGCATTTT. The chain employs TRBV10-2 and TRBJ1-5; D possibly corresponds to TRBD1 (6 bases). The germline gives CDR1 WSHSY, CDR2 SAAADI. V shed 0 bases and J shed 4 bases, with 7 bases lying between them. This CDR3 is built from 14 residues.

The chain is built from TRBV19 and TRBJ1-5, with no clear D. The ends were cut back, 3 bases at V and 4 bases at J, with 13 bases in the middle. Per the germline V gene, CDR1 is LNHDA and CDR2 is SQIVND (reference sequence). CDR3 length: 15 amino acids. As DNA, the CDR3 is TGTGCCAGTAGTATTGGCTCTGGCACAAATCAGCCCCAGCATTTT. This sequence encodes CASSIGSGTNQPQHF. The full variable domain, with the rest looked up from reference TRBV19 and TRBJ1-5, is DGGITQSPKYLFRKEGQNVTLSCEQNLNHDAMYWYRQDPGQGLRLIYYSQIVNDFQKGDIAEGYSVSREKKESFPLTVTSAQKNPTAFYLCASSIGSGTNQPQHFGDGTRLSIL.

The gene calls are TRBV5-1 and TRBJ2-6, with D possibly TRBD1 on 5 matching bases. This CDR3 has 17 amino acids. Between the trimmed V and J ends, which lost 4 bases and 0 bases, there was a span of 14 bases. Germline-derived CDR1 and CDR2 are SGHRS and YFSETQ. CDR3: CASSQQVSISGANVLTF. The CDR3 DNA is TGCGCCAGCAGCCAACAGGTTTCCATCTCTGGGGCCAACGTCCTGACTTTC.

The CDR3 here is CSAGGGRGLQETQYF. For the CDR3, the DNA is TGCAGCGCGGGGGGAGGCAGGGGGCTCCAAGAGACCCAGTACTTC. The chain employs TRBV29-1 and TRBJ2-5, with D perhaps TRBD1 (8 bases). The germline V gene has CDR1 SQVTM and CDR2 ANQGSEA. The CDR3 is 15 residues long. V was cut by 7 bases and J by 1 base, with 19 bases left in between.

V is TRBV7-8 and J is TRBJ2-7; 9 positions agree with TRBD2. V was clipped by 4 bases and J by 2 bases; unmatched bases: 9. Germline V gene sequence: CDR1 SGHVS, CDR2 FQNEAQ. This CDR3 spans 16 amino acids. CDR3 nucleotide sequence: TGTGCCAGCAGCTCCCCGACTAGCGGATCACCCTACGAGCAGTACTTC. Its translation: CASSSPTSGSPYEQYF.

The genes are TRBV7-2 and TRBJ2-7, with 7 nucleotides matching TRBD2. Trimming at V came to 5 bases and at J to 7 bases, leaving 11 bases not matched to a gene. The CDR3 contains 14 residues. The germline gives CDR1 SGHTA, CDR2 FQGNSA. The CDR3 spells CASSPASGPREQYF. The CDR3 nucleotides are TGTGCCAGCAGCCCTGCTAGCGGCCCGCGGGAGCAGTACTTC.

This clone was picked up one time. The chain joins TRBV28 to TRBJ2-1; 9 bases agree with TRBD1. CDR3 size: 16 residues. V gave up 2 bases and J gave up 3 bases; unmatched junction bases: 5. Germline V CDR1 and CDR2: MDHEN, SYDVKM. CDR3 protein: CASSLNRDRVYNEQFF. In DNA form, the CDR3 reads TGTGCCAGCAGTTTAAACCGGGACAGGGTCTACAATGAGCAGTTCTTC.

The chain combines TRBV2 with TRBJ1-4; D is possibly TRBD1 (5 bases). Germline loops: CDR1 SNHLY, CDR2 FYNNEI. The V and J ends lost 2 bases and 6 bases respectively, with 13 bases between them. The CDR3 is made up of 15 amino acids. CDR3 region: CASSEKGFRDEKLFF. The CDR3 coding sequence is TGTGCCAGCAGTGAAAAAGGATTCAGGGATGAAAAACTGTTTTTT. Together with reference TRBV2 and TRBJ1-4, the CDR3 gives the full variable domain: EPEVTQTPSHQVTQMGQEVILRCVPISNHLYFYWYRQILGQKVEFLVSFYNNEISEKSEIFDDQFSVERPDGSNFTLKIRSTKLEDSAMYFCASSEKGFRDEKLFFGSGTQLSVL.

The J gene is TRBJ2-3, the V gene TRBV11-2; D remains ambiguous. Trimming stripped 4 bases from V and 6 bases from J, with 11 bases between. The CDR3 contains 13 residues. CDR1 is SGHAT and CDR2 is FQNNGV in the germline V gene. The DNA of the CDR3 is TGTGCCAGCAGCTCGACTGCCGTGGATACGCAGTATTTT. Residues: CASSSTAVDTQYF.

This chain uses TRBV28 with TRBJ2-5, with TRBD2 identical over 14 bases. V was pared by 5 bases and J by 0 bases, with 11 bases of the junction left unmatched. The CDR3 totals 19 residues. Germline loops: CDR1 MDHEN, CDR2 SYDVKM. The CDR3 DNA reads as TGTGCCAGCAGTAGCCCGGGACTAGCGGGGGACGCGTACCAAGAGACCCAGTACTTC. Its protein is CASSSPGLAGDAYQETQYF.

A few counts support this clone. The chain recombines TRBV7-2 with TRBJ2-7; D is possibly TRBD1 (5 bases). In germline, CDR1 is SGHTA, CDR2 FQGNSA. The CDR3 length is 13 residues. V lost 1 base, J lost 10 bases, and 14 bases lay in between. CDR3 bases: TGTGCCAGCAGCTTAGGTCTTAGAAGGGGTCAGTACTTC. Its translation: CASSLGLRRGQYF. Full variable domain (remainder filled in from reference TRBV7-2 and TRBJ2-7): GAGVSQSPSNKVTEKGKDVELRCDPISGHTALYWYRQSLGQGLEFLIYFQGNSAPDKSGLPSDRFSAERTGGSVSTLTIQRTQQEDSAVYLCASSLGLRRGQYFGPGTRLTVT.

Regarding this clone: The germline gene is not matched at one end of the junction; a read error may be the cause. The rearrangement uses TRBV6-1 and TRBJ1-6, with 7 nucleotides matching TRBD1. The V gene's germline CDR1 is MNHNS and CDR2 SASEGT. The CDR3 totals 16 residues. The chain's CDR3 is CASSGQGPSSNSPLHF. The CDR3 DNA reads TGTGCCAGCAGTGGACAGGGCCCTTCCTCTAATTCACCCCTCCACTTT.

This clone appeared a few times. This CDR3 reads CASTPAGGANYGYTF. Here the CDR3 DNA reads TGCGCCAGCACTCCGGCGGGCGGTGCTAACTATGGCTACACCTTC. The gene calls are TRBV5-1 and TRBJ1-2; D is undetermined. V shed 6 bases and J shed 0 bases, with 15 bases lying between them. The CDR3 totals 15 residues. Germline assignment: CDR1 SGHRS and CDR2 YFSETQ.

The chain links TRBV6-5 to TRBJ2-1, with D unresolved. The CDR3 is 15 residues long. Trimming took off 2 bases at V and 0 bases at J, with 8 bases between the two ends. Germline V gene sequence: CDR1 MNHEY, CDR2 SVGAGI. CDR3 sequence reads: CASSYRYPSYNEQFF. For the CDR3, the DNA is TGTGCCAGCAGTTACCGGTACCCCTCCTACAATGAGCAGTTCTTC.

The chain combines TRBV2 with TRBJ2-1; 7 bases align to TRBD1. The CDR3 has 12 residues. The V and J ends lost 6 bases and 14 bases, in that order; junction bases with no gene match: 10. Germline V lookup: CDR1 SNHLY, CDR2 FYNNEI. The CDR3 is CASRATGTEKFF. The CDR3, as DNA: TGTGCCAGCAGGGCAACCGGGACAGAGAAGTTCTTC.

This chain connects TRBV6-1 to TRBJ2-1, with 7 nucleotides matching TRBD1. V trimming: 6 bases; J trimming: 9 bases; junction bases outside the gene matches: 14. CDR1 is MNHNS and CDR2 is SASEGT in the germline V gene. The CDR3 spans 15 residues. In nucleotides, the CDR3 is TGTGCCAGCAGGAGAACCGGGACAGCGTCTGGTGAGCAGTTCTTC. Its protein is CASRRTGTASGEQFF.

The rearrangement joins TRBV6-6 to TRBJ2-5; 7 bases fit TRBD1. CDR1 MNHNY and CDR2 SVGAGI come from the germline V gene (reference sequence). The CDR3 covers 15 residues. Germline trimming cut 0 bases from V and 2 bases from J; bases unmatched to any gene: 3. The CDR3 protein is CASSYSKGQQETQYF. DNA for the CDR3: TGTGCCAGCAGTTACTCGAAGGGACAGCAAGAGACCCAGTACTTC.

V is TRBV7-7 and J is TRBJ1-1, with unresolved D. CDR3 length: 18 residues. Germline lookup yields CDR1 SSHAT and CDR2 FNYEAQ (reference sequence). Trimming stripped 0 bases from V and 1 base from J, with 18 bases between. CDR3: CASSLAPHTTLPNTEAFF. Here the CDR3 DNA reads TGTGCCAGCAGCTTAGCGCCCCACACGACTCTCCCGAACACTGAAGCTTTCTTT.

This clone was seen only once. The chain carries TRBV2 and TRBJ1-2; D not certain. V lost 3 bases and J lost 4, with 15 bases in between. Germline V gene sequence: CDR1 SNHLY, CDR2 FYNNEI. This CDR3 is built from 15 residues. CDR3 region: CASSDGVGGSYGYTF. CDR3 nucleotides: TGTGCCAGCAGTGATGGGGTAGGAGGGAGCTATGGCTACACCTTC.

V gene TRBV6-6 combines with J gene TRBJ2-7; TRBD1 is a possible D gene (5 bases). Germline CDR1 MNHNY, CDR2 SVGAGI (reference sequence). V dropped 2 bases and J dropped 3 bases, with 8 bases sitting between them. CDR3 size: 13 residues. The CDR3 spells CASSYAQGYEQYF. In nucleotides, the CDR3 is TGTGCCAGCAGTTACGCCCAGGGCTACGAGCAGTACTTC.

The chain recombines TRBV7-9 with TRBJ1-4; the match to TRBD1 covers 7 bases. V lost 4 bases to trimming and J lost 5 bases; unmatched junction nucleotides: 4. The CDR3 runs to 14 residues. Germline V gene lookup returns CDR1 SEHNR and CDR2 FQNEAQ (reference sequence). The CDR3 coding sequence is TGTGCCAGCAGCTCGGGACAGCCAAATGAAAAACTGTTTTTT. The encoded protein is CASSSGQPNEKLFF.

The gene calls are TRBV7-9 and TRBJ1-1; 9 bases match TRBD1. This CDR3 is built from 12 residues. V lost 7 bases and J lost 6; bases outside the gene matches: 3. Germline V lookup: CDR1 SEHNR, CDR2 FQNEAQ (reference sequence). CDR3 coding DNA: TGTGCCAGCAACAGACAGGGGGCTGAAGCTTTCTTT. The encoded protein is CASNRQGAEAFF.

This chain connects TRBV7-8 to TRBJ1-1, with D perhaps matching TRBD1 (5 bases). This CDR3 has 16 residues. Per germline, CDR1 SGHVS and CDR2 FQNEAQ. With 5 bases removed from V and 0 bases from J, the gap between germline ends came to 16 bases. The CDR3 loop is CASSRPGNPVNTEAFF. For the CDR3, the DNA is TGTGCCAGCAGCCGCCCAGGGAATCCGGTGAACACTGAAGCTTTCTTT.

The chain is built from TRBV5-1 and TRBJ2-7; 9 bases match TRBD1. The CDR3 has 14 amino acids. The V segment lost 5 bases and the J segment 4 bases; nucleotides outside the gene matches: 7. Germline V gene sequence: CDR1 SGHRS, CDR2 YFSETQ. The CDR3 sequence is CASRRGTGTYEQYF. The CDR3 nucleotides read TGCGCCAGCAGGAGGGGGACAGGGACTTACGAGCAGTACTTC.

The V and J genes are TRBV29-1 and TRBJ1-1; D is unclear. The CDR3 has 13 residues. The germline gives CDR1 SQVTM, CDR2 ANQGSEA. V shed 6 bases and J shed 1 base, with 12 bases lying between them. The CDR3 region is CSVSEQPNTEAFF. CDR3 DNA: TGCAGCGTCAGTGAACAGCCGAACACTGAAGCTTTCTTT.

V gene TRBV14 combines with J gene TRBJ1-6, with D possibly matching TRBD1 (5 bases). CDR1 is SGHDN and CDR2 is FVKESK in the germline V gene. CDR3 length equals 14 residues. V was trimmed by 0 bases and J by 8 bases, leaving 8 bases between them. CDR3 protein: CASSQDRVDSPLHF. The CDR3 DNA sequence: TGTGCCAGCAGCCAAGACAGGGTGGATTCACCCCTCCACTTT.

CDR3 region: CASSVKGHSNTEAFF. CDR3 in DNA: TGTGCCAGCAGCGTCAAGGGACATTCGAACACTGAAGCTTTCTTT. The V and J genes are TRBV9 and TRBJ1-1, with D perhaps TRBD1 (6 bases). V lost 2 bases, J lost 1 base, and 12 bases lay in between. CDR1 is SGDLS and CDR2 is YYNGEE in the germline V gene. This CDR3 region has 15 residues.

The genes are TRBV5-4 and TRBJ2-1; weak D call: TRBD2 (5 bases). Per the germline V gene, CDR1 is SGHNT and CDR2 is YYREEE (reference sequence). This CDR3 is built from 15 residues. V was pared by 1 base and J by 1 base, with 9 bases between. This chain's CDR3 is CASSLLGGSYNEQFF. CDR3 DNA sequence: TGTGCCAGCAGCTTGCTTGGAGGTTCCTACAATGAGCAGTTCTTC. Drawing the rest from reference TRBV5-4 and TRBJ2-1, the complete variable domain is ETGVTQSPTHLIKTRGQQVTLRCSSQSGHNTVSWYQQALGQGPQFIFQYYREEENGRGNFPPRFSGLQFPNYSSELNVNALELDDSALYLCASSLLGGSYNEQFFGPGTRLTVL.

V usage is TRBV9 and J usage is TRBJ2-1; D perhaps matches TRBD2 (6 bases). The germline gives CDR1 SGDLS, CDR2 YYNGEE. V lost 4 bases and J lost 2, with 19 bases in between. This CDR3 is built from 17 residues. This CDR3 reads CASSLTGGGIAYNEQFF. The CDR3 coding sequence is TGTGCCAGCAGCCTCACCGGGGGTGGGATAGCCTACAATGAGCAGTTCTTC.